Here is one TCR beta chain with its context. Its specificity is not known. Method: immunoSEQ multiplex PCR; TCRdb's copy keeps in-frame clones and lacks some. The sample lists fewer than 5,500 clones; roughly 78% were seen once. This record comes from a study of PD-1 blockade in classical Hodgkin lymphoma. All patients relapsed after autologous stem cell transplantation, and brentuximab vedotin exposure varied. Study findings and constraints: The study reported lower baseline TCR diversity in newly diagnosed patients than in healthy donors.

The germline V gene encodes CDR1 MDHEN and CDR2 SYDVKM. The CDR3 spans 14 residues. V shed 5 bases and J shed 5 bases, with 16 bases lying between them. The source of this sequence is a human donor with classical Hodgkin lymphoma. V usage is TRBV28 and J usage is TRBJ2-7; tentatively, D is TRBD2 (6 bases). Specimen: peripheral blood mononuclear cells (PBMCs), collected at baseline. CDR3 residues: CASSLSGGVDEQYF. As DNA, the CDR3 is TGTGCCAGCAGTCTCTCAGGCGGGGTTGACGAGCAGTACTTC.